This TCR beta chain was sequenced for a study of T cell clones after liver transplantation. This table comes from immunoSEQ multiplex PCR, and its TCRdb copy is limited to in-frame clones, with some not included. Here the sample spans nearly 55,000 clones, about four fifths being singletons. Germline values: CDR1 MDHEN, CDR2 SYDVKM. CDR3 length: 15 residues. Trimming removed 5 bases from V and 1 base from J, with 14 bases in between. This TCR was recovered from a human donor who received a liver transplant. The sequencing used CD4+ T cells from blood, collected before liver transplant. The rearrangement joins TRBV28 to TRBJ1-1; TRBD1 is a possible D gene (5 bases). DNA of the CDR3: TGTGCCAGCAGTGGGGCGGGGGACGCGAACACTGAAGCTTTCTTT. It translates to CASSGAGDANTEAFF.